This paragraph covers one T cell receptor (beta chain) sequence. Its antigen remains unknown. Donors uniformly comprised healthy Caucasians. It was template switching that added a universal primer site, and there were unique molecular identifiers on the cDNA. In TCRdb, the 5' RACE reads were re-called with MiXCR into one record per CDR3 protein. The data show under 300,000 distinct CDR3 sequences, around 8% seen once. CDR1 is SEHNR and CDR2 is FQNEAQ in the germline V gene (reference sequence). Trimming shortened V by 2 bases and J by 3 bases, and 8 bases separated the two germline ends. The CDR3 has 13 residues. These data are taken from a study of identical twins. The study, taken as a whole, reports: Models came in too low on out-of-frame TCR alpha sharing in monozygotic twins. Beta out-of-frame sequences displayed a weaker excess of sharing between twins.

These same data were also listed under a study on yellow fever vaccine responses in identical twins.

Sequenced input: CD8+ T cells sorted from blood. The receptor comes from a young woman in good health. The J gene is TRBJ2-7, the V gene TRBV7-9; D is unclear. This CDR3 is CASSLRGFYEQYF. CDR3 nucleotide sequence: TGTGCCAGCAGCTTACGCGGCTTCTACGAGCAGTACTTC.